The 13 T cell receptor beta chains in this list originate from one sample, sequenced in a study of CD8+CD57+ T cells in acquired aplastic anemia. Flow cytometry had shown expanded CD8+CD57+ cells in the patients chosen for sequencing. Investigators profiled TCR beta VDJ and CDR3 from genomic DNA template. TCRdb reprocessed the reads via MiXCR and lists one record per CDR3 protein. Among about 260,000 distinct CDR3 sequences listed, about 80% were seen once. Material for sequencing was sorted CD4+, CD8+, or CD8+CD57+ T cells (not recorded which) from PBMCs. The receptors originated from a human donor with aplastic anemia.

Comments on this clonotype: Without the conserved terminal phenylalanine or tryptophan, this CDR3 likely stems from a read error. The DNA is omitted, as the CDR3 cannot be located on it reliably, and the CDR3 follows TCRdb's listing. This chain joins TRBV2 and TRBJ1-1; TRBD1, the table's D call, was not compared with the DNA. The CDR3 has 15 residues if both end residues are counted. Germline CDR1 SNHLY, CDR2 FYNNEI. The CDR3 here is CASGDGGTGTQYFFS.

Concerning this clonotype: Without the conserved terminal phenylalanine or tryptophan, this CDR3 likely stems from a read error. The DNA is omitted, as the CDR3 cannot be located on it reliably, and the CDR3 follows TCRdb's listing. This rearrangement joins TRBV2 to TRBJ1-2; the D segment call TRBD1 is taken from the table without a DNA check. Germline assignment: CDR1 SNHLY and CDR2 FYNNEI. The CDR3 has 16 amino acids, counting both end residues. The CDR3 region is CASGDGGTGTQYFCPV.

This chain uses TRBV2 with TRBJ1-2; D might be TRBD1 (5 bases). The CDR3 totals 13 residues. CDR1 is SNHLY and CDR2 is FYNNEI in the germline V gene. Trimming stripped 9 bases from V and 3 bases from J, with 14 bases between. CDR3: CARHGTEDYGYTF. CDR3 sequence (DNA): TGTGCCAGGCACGGGACGGAGGACTATGGCTACACCTTC.

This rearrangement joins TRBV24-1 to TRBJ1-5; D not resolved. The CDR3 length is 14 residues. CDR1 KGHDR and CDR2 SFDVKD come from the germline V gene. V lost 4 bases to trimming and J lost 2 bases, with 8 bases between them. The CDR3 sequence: CATSERSGNQPQHF. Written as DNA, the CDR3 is TGTGCCACCAGTGAAAGGAGTGGCAATCAGCCCCAGCATTTT.

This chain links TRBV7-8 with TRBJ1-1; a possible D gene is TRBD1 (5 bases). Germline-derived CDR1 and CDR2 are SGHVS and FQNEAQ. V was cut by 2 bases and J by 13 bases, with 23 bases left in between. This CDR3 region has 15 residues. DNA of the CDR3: TGTGCCAGCAGCTTAACGGGCGGGGCCGATACGCAGTATTTCTTT. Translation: CASSLTGGADTQYFF.

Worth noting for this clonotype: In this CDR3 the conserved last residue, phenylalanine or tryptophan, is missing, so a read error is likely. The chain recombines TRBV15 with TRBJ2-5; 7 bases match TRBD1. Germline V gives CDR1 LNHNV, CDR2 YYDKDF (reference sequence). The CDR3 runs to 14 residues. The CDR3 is CASSISTGSETQYL. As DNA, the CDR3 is TGTGCCAGCAGCATCTCGACAGGGTCAGAGACCCAGTACCTC.

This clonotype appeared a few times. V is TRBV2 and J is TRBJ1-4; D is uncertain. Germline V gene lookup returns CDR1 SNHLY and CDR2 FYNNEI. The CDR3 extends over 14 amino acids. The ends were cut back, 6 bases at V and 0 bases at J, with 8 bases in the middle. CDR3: CASRARATNEKLFF. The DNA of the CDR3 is TGTGCCAGCAGGGCGAGAGCAACTAATGAAAAACTGTTTTTT.

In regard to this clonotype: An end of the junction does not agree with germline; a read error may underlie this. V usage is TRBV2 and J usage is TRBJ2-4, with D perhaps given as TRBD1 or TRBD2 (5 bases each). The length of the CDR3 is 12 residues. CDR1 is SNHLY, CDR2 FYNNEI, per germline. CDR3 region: CASGDAGTVQQF. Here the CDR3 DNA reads TGTGCCAGCGGGGACGCGGGCACAGTTCAGCAGTTC.

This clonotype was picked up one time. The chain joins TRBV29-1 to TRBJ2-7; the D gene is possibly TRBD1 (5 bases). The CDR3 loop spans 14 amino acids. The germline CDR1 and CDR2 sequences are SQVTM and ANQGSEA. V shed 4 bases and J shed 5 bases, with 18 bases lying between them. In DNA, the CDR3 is TGCAGCGTTGTCCCCCAATTTGACAGCCACGAGCAGTACTTC. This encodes CSVVPQFDSHEQYF.

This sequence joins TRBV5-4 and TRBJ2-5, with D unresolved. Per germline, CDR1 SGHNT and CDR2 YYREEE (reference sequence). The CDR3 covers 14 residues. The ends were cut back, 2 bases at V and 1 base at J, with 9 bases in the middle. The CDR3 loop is CASSFACSQETQYF. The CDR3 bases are TGTGCCAGCAGCTTTGCTTGCAGCCAAGAGACCCAGTACTTC.

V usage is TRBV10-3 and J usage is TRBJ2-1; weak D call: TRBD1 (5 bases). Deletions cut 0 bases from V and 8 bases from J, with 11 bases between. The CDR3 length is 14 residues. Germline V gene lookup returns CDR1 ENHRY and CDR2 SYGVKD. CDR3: CAISESGQGYEQFF. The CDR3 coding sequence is TGTGCCATCAGTGAGTCGGGGCAGGGCTATGAGCAGTTCTTC.

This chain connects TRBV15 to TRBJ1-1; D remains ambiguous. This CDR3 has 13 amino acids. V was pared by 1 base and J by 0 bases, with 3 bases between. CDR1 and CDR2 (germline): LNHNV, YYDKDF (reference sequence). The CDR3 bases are TGTGCCACCAGCAGAGTTGTGAACACTGAAGCTTTCTTT. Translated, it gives CATSRVVNTEAFF. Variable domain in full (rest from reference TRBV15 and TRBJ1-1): DAMVIQNPRYQVTQFGKPVTLSCSQTLNHNVMYWYQQKSSQAPKLLFHYYDKDFNNEADTPDNFQSRRPNTSFCFLDIRSPGLGDTAMYLCATSRVVNTEAFFGQGTRLTVV.

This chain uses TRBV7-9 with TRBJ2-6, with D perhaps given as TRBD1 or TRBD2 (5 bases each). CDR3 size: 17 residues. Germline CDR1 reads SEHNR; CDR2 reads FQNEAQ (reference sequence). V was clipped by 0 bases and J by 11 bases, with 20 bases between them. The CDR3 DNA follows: TGTGCCAGCAGCTTAGCGGGTGGCTACGGGGCCAACGACGTCCTGACTTTC. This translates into CASSLAGGYGANDVLTF. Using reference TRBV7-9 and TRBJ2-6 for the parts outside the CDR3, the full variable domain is DTGVSQNPRHKITKRGQNVTFRCDPISEHNRLYWYRQTLGQGPEFLTYFQNEAQLEKSRLLSDRFSAERPKGSFSTLEIQRTEQGDSAMYLCASSLAGGYGANDVLTFGAGSRLTVL.